This T cell receptor (beta chain) appears in the sequencing data of a study of shared clonotypes between healthy human individuals. Study processing details: Filtering of immunoSEQ junctional sequences could not match full-length read filtering. TCRdb keeps only in-frame clones here, not all; method: immunoSEQ multiplex PCR. The V and J calls and clone size come from that table; D and trimming were worked out from the DNA. The top ten hold around 13% of the sample, which has around 500,000 clones, 76% seen once. Germline V gene data show CDR1 as SGHTA and CDR2 as FQGTGA. The V segment lost 3 bases and the J segment 15 bases; nucleotides outside the gene matches: 4. The CDR3 contains 11 residues. This clone was counted a few times.

The rearrangement uses TRBV7-3 and TRBJ2-1, with 8 bases lining up with TRBD1. Input material: PBMCs. This sequence was found in a woman between 35 and 50 years old in good health. Some clones in this sample may be carry-over from other donors' samples. CDR3 DNA: TGTGCCAGCAGCTTCCGGGACAGGTTGTTCTTC. It translates to CASSFRDRLFF.